The 17 T cell receptor beta chains reported below all come from one sample, sequenced in a study of cytomegalovirus exposure and HLA in healthy donors listed by TCRdb under 2017. Libraries were constructed by the immunoSEQ multiplex PCR assay. A mixture of 60 forward primers for TCR Vbeta segments and 13 reverse primers for TCR Jbeta segments was used in the multiplex PCR. In its TCRdb copy, this immuneACCESS table keeps in-frame sequences only and misses some clones. Where compared with another copy, unresolved V genes explain less than half of these, and the others have no known cause. This sample holds 150,000 to 200,000 clones; roughly 87% were observed only once. The ten largest clonotypes hold around 0.21% of the sample. The sample was PBMCs. These TCRs come from a girl under two years old in good health and CMV-seronegative.

The rearrangement joins TRBV6-5 to TRBJ2-1, with a tentative D call TRBD2 (6 bases). Between the trimmed V and J ends, which lost 2 bases and 5 bases, there was a span of 13 bases. In germline, CDR1 is MNHEY, CDR2 SVGAGI. The CDR3 extends over 15 amino acids. CDR3 amino acids: CASSYRLAYNNEQFF. The DNA for the CDR3 is TGTGCCAGCAGTTACCGCCTAGCGTACAACAATGAGCAGTTCTTC.

The genes are TRBV10-3 and TRBJ1-2, with D hard to call. The CDR3 is 12 amino acids. Trimming stripped 8 bases from V and 4 bases from J, with 11 bases between. Germline V lookup: CDR1 ENHRY, CDR2 SYGVKD. CDR3 sequence reads: CAIAGSGYGYTF. CDR3 nucleotide sequence: TGTGCCATCGCGGGATCGGGCTATGGCTACACCTTC.

V is TRBV4-1 and J is TRBJ1-5; possible D gene TRBD1, 5 bases. This CDR3 region has 20 residues. V lost 0 bases and J lost 3, with 24 bases in between. Germline V gene data show CDR1 as MGHRA and CDR2 as YSYEKL. This chain's CDR3 is CASSQEGGRVGVWNNQPQHF. The CDR3 DNA follows: TGCGCCAGCAGCCAAGAGGGGGGACGTGTCGGGGTATGGAACAATCAGCCCCAGCATTTT.

The count of this clone is one. The CDR3 DNA reads TGTGCCAGCAGCACCAACTTATGGGACAGCTTATCTTCACGCTACACCTTC. This translates into CASSTNLWDSLSSRYTF. V and J are TRBV6-9 and TRBJ1-2, with TRBD1 matching 7 bases. The ends lost 6 bases at V and 9 bases at J; junction bases unmatched: 22. The CDR3 extends over 17 amino acids. CDR1 and CDR2 (germline): MNHGY, SVAAGI.

J is TRBJ2-3 and V is TRBV9; maybe TRBD2 (6 bases). The V and J ends lost 0 bases and 3 bases respectively, with 14 bases between them. CDR1 SGDLS and CDR2 YYNGEE come from the germline V gene. This CDR3 spans 16 amino acids. CDR3 region: CASSVEALARTDTQYF. The CDR3 bases are TGTGCCAGCAGCGTAGAGGCCCTAGCGCGGACAGATACGCAGTATTTT.

V is TRBV10-1 and J is TRBJ2-7, with 10 bases lining up with TRBD2. Germline lookup yields CDR1 WNHNN and CDR2 SYGVQD (reference sequence). V was pared by 3 bases and J by 7 bases, with 9 bases of the junction left unmatched. CDR3 length: 15 amino acids. The DNA for the CDR3 is TGCGCCAGCAGTGATCAGCGGGAGGGCCTGGGGGAGCAGTACTTC. Protein product: CASSDQREGLGEQYF.

The chain combines TRBV29-1 with TRBJ1-2; TRBD1 matches 9 bases. CDR1 SQVTM and CDR2 ANQGSEA come from the germline V gene. The CDR3 spans 12 residues. CDR3 nucleotide sequence: TGCAGTGCCTGGGGACAGGGTGTTGGCTACACCTTC. It codes for CSAWGQGVGYTF.

The rearrangement uses TRBV14 and TRBJ1-1, with D unclear. Germline CDR1 SGHDN, CDR2 FVKESK. The CDR3 sequence is 13 residues long. V was cut by 0 bases and J by 4 bases, with 6 bases left in between. The CDR3 loop is CASSQDGGTEAFF. The CDR3 bases are TGTGCCAGCAGCCAAGACGGAGGCACTGAAGCTTTCTTT.

The V gene is TRBV6-1, the J gene TRBJ1-2; the D gene is possibly TRBD1 (5 bases). CDR3 size: 15 residues. V dropped 6 bases and J dropped 7 bases, with 21 bases sitting between them. Germline CDR1 is MNHNS and CDR2 is SASEGT. Written as DNA, the CDR3 is TGTGCCAGCAGCGAATGGGGAATAGCGGGGGGTGGCTACACCTTC. Its protein product is CASSEWGIAGGGYTF.

This sequence joins TRBV6-5 and TRBJ1-1, with D perhaps TRBD1 (6 bases). Looked up from germline, CDR1 is MNHEY and CDR2 is SVGAGI. This CDR3 region has 15 residues. With 4 bases removed from V and 2 bases from J, the gap between germline ends came to 14 bases. The CDR3 loop reads CASSFADRANTEAFF. The CDR3 DNA is TGTGCCAGCAGTTTCGCGGACAGAGCTAACACTGAAGCTTTCTTT.

The chain has TRBV2 and TRBJ1-6, with a weak D call TRBD1 (6 bases). This CDR3 has 13 residues. V dropped 5 bases and J dropped 10 bases, with 12 bases sitting between them. Germline CDR1 is SNHLY and CDR2 is FYNNEI. CDR3 region: CASSKTGTSPLHF. CDR3 nucleotide sequence: TGTGCCAGCAGTAAGACAGGCACCTCACCCCTCCACTTT.

The chain has TRBV5-5 and TRBJ1-5; D not resolved. With 1 base removed from V and 0 bases from J, the gap between germline ends came to 8 bases. Germline values: CDR1 SGHKS, CDR2 YYEKEE (reference sequence). CDR3 size: 15 residues. CDR3 protein: CASSLLGNSNQPQHF. The CDR3 nucleotides read TGTGCCAGCAGCTTGCTAGGCAATAGCAATCAGCCCCAGCATTTT.

This rearrangement joins TRBV4-1 to TRBJ2-2; D remains unclear. The V end was cut by 5 bases, the J end by 2 bases, with 15 bases between. Germline lookup yields CDR1 MGHRA and CDR2 YSYEKL. The CDR3 is 16 residues long. CDR3: CASSLQVLINTGELFF. The CDR3 bases are TGCGCCAGCAGCTTGCAGGTTCTTATAAACACCGGGGAGCTGTTTTTT.

The chain employs TRBV30 and TRBJ1-1; TRBD1 aligns across 8 bases. The CDR3 covers 13 residues. V lost 5 bases, J lost 3 bases, and 5 bases stayed unmatched. CDR1 and CDR2 (germline): GTSNPN, SVGIG (reference sequence). CDR3 protein: CAWDGQGYTEAFF. As DNA, the CDR3 is TGTGCCTGGGACGGACAGGGTTACACTGAAGCTTTCTTT.

The chain links TRBV7-3 to TRBJ2-3; TRBD2 aligns across 10 bases. Germline assignment: CDR1 SGHTA and CDR2 FQGTGA. J lost 4 bases, V lost 4 bases, and 8 bases had no gene match. CDR3 size: 16 residues. The CDR3 here is CASSSTGTSAADTQYF. The DNA of the CDR3 is TGTGCCAGCAGCTCCACCGGGACTAGCGCCGCAGATACGCAGTATTTT.

The chain recombines TRBV7-2 with TRBJ1-6; weak D call: TRBD1 (5 bases). This CDR3 comprises 16 residues. The germline CDR1 and CDR2 sequences are SGHTA and FQGNSA. V was cut by 2 bases and J by 5 bases, with 13 bases left in between. The CDR3 coding sequence is TGTGCCAGCAGCTTATCAAGGGGCTTTCATAATTCACCCCTCCACTTT. Encoded protein: CASSLSRGFHNSPLHF.

This sequence joins TRBV30 and TRBJ2-7; maybe TRBD2 (6 bases). From germline, CDR1 is GTSNPN and CDR2 SVGIG (reference sequence). V was trimmed by 2 bases and J by 6 bases, leaving 17 bases between them. The CDR3 totals 14 residues. The CDR3 DNA is TGTGCCTGGAGTTCCTCATATGGGGGAGGCGAGCAGTACTTC. Protein sequence: CAWSSSYGGGEQYF.